This TCR beta chain was identified in a study of blood T cell repertoires in COVID-19. The wider study: Researchers got acute and convalescent COVID-19 samples from the United States, Italy and Spain.

Trimming removed 5 bases at V and 1 base at J, with 8 bases between. CDR3 length: 13 amino acids. Germline CDR1 and CDR2: SGHNT and YENEEA. Authors' processing steps: Nucleated cell counts were estimated from reference gene primer amplification. Method: immunoSEQ multiplex PCR; TCRdb's copy keeps in-frame clones and lacks some. The V and J calls and the clone size are those of that table, but D and trimming were determined from the DNA. Here the sample spans 250,000 or so clones, around 80% being singletons. The sequencing sample was made of peripheral blood. This TCR was sampled from a human donor in a cohort sampled during active COVID-19. The chain carries TRBV11-3 and TRBJ1-1; D remains ambiguous. For the CDR3, the DNA is TGTGCCAGCAGCCCAACAGCGAACACTGAAGCTTTCTTT. Translated, it gives CASSPTANTEAFF.